The 17 T cell receptor beta chains in this list originate from one sample, sequenced in a study of cytomegalovirus exposure and HLA in healthy donors. Profiling relied on immunoSEQ multiplex PCR, and the TCRdb table lists in-frame clones only, not all of them. The sample holds about 82,000 clones, 90% to 95% seen once. The sample consisted of PBMCs. These receptor sequences come from a man younger than 35 in good health and CMV-seronegative.

The chain carries TRBV21-1 and TRBJ2-5; whether TRBD1, the table's D call, matches the DNA was not checked. TRBV21-1 is a pseudogene. The length of the CDR3 is 16 residues. CDR3 loop: CASSSRTGRGQETQYF. CDR3 coding DNA: TGTGCCAGCAGCTCCCGGACAGGGAGGGGACAAGAGACCCAGTACTTC.

This clone was seen just once. The chain couples TRBV28 to TRBJ2-7; 9 nucleotides agree with TRBD1. The V gene end was trimmed by 8 bases and the J gene end by 5 bases; junction bases not matched to a gene: 4. The CDR3 spans 12 residues. Germline V gives CDR1 MDHEN, CDR2 SYDVKM. This CDR3 is CASWGTGNEQYF. The CDR3 region has the DNA TGTGCCAGCTGGGGGACAGGGAACGAGCAGTACTTC.

This chain connects TRBV27 to TRBJ1-2; the D gene is possibly TRBD1 (6 bases). Germline CDR1 MNHEY, CDR2 SMNVEV (reference sequence). The CDR3 has 15 amino acids. Trimming left V 1 base short and J 6 bases short, with 15 bases between. The CDR3 reads CASSLFAGAPNGYTF. Here the CDR3 DNA reads TGTGCCAGCAGTTTATTTGCGGGGGCGCCGAATGGCTACACCTTC.

The chain is built from TRBV7-9 and TRBJ2-1, with 10 bases aligning to TRBD2. J was trimmed by 2 bases and V by 2 bases; bases with no gene match: 3. The CDR3 spans 16 residues. CDR1 SEHNR and CDR2 FQNEAQ come from the germline V gene (reference sequence). Written as DNA, the CDR3 is TGTGCCAGCAGCTTAACACTAGCGGGACCCTACAATGAGCAGTTCTTC. Residues: CASSLTLAGPYNEQFF. The complete variable domain, with remaining parts taken from reference TRBV7-9 and TRBJ2-1, reads DTGVSQNPRHKITKRGQNVTFRCDPISEHNRLYWYRQTLGQGPEFLTYFQNEAQLEKSRLLSDRFSAERPKGSFSTLEIQRTEQGDSAMYLCASSLTLAGPYNEQFFGPGTRLTVL.

The chain combines TRBV7-6 with TRBJ2-1; weak D call: TRBD1 (6 bases). V lost 1 base to trimming and J lost 6 bases, with 13 bases between them. Germline lookup yields CDR1 SGHVS and CDR2 FNYEAQ. This CDR3 comprises 15 residues. CDR3 amino acids: CASSLGQGTRNEQFF. The CDR3 DNA is TGTGCCAGCAGCTTAGGTCAGGGGACGCGCAATGAGCAGTTCTTC. Full variable domain (outside the CDR3, taken from reference TRBV7-6 and TRBJ2-1): GAGVSQSPRYKVTKRGQDVALRCDPISGHVSLYWYRQALGQGPEFLTYFNYEAQQDKSGLPNDRFSAERPEGSISTLTIQRTEQRDSAMYRCASSLGQGTRNEQFFGPGTRLTVL.

The gene calls are TRBV7-9 and TRBJ2-2; D is possibly TRBD2 (6 bases). The CDR3 contains 17 residues. The V gene lost 5 bases and the J gene lost 4 bases, with 20 bases spanning the gap. Looked up from germline, CDR1 is SEHNR and CDR2 is FQNEAQ (reference sequence). The CDR3 region has the DNA TGTGCCAGCAGCAGAGAGCTAGCGTTCCTCCCCACCGGGGAGCTGTTTTTT. Protein: CASSRELAFLPTGELFF.

The rearrangement joins TRBV5-6 to TRBJ2-5, with 7 bases identical to TRBD1. CDR1 and CDR2 from the germline V gene are SGHDT and YYEEEE. V was pared by 4 bases and J by 4 bases, with 10 bases of the junction left unmatched. This CDR3 contains 15 residues. The CDR3 sequence: CASSIFDRVRETQYF. DNA of the CDR3: TGTGCCAGCAGCATTTTCGACAGGGTAAGAGAGACCCAGTACTTC.

This clone was detected only once. The V call is TRBV30, the J call TRBJ2-7; 11 positions agree with TRBD1. V dropped 4 bases and J dropped 4; count of bases not matched to a gene: 6. From germline, CDR1 is GTSNPN and CDR2 SVGIG (reference sequence). CDR3 length: 14 residues. The CDR3 DNA sequence: TGTGCCTGGACACGGGGGACAGGGGGTTACGAGCAGTACTTC. Its translation: CAWTRGTGGYEQYF.

DNA for the CDR3: TGTGCCTGGAGTGAACACCTTTCCTACAATGAGCAGTTCTTC. Amino acid sequence: CAWSEHLSYNEQFF. V and J are TRBV30 and TRBJ2-1; D gene ambiguous. Germline V gene lookup returns CDR1 GTSNPN and CDR2 SVGIG (reference sequence). Trimming cost V 1 base and J 1 base, with 8 bases left between them. This CDR3 is 14 amino acids long.

In DNA form, the CDR3 reads TGTGCCATCAGTGCACAGACGCCTTACAATGAGCAGTTCTTC. This sequence encodes CAISAQTPYNEQFF. The chain couples TRBV10-3 to TRBJ2-1; D is undetermined. The length of the CDR3 is 14 residues. In germline, CDR1 is ENHRY, CDR2 SYGVKD. V was trimmed by 4 bases and J by 4 bases, leaving 11 bases between them.

This chain uses TRBV30 with TRBJ1-2; 8 bases match TRBD1. Germline V gives CDR1 GTSNPN, CDR2 SVGIG (reference sequence). V lost 3 bases to trimming and J lost 4 bases; unmatched junction nucleotides: 13. CDR3 size: 16 residues. The CDR3 DNA is TGTGCCTGGAGCACCCATCGGACAGGGAGAATCTATGGCTACACCTTC. Residues: CAWSTHRTGRIYGYTF.

The V call is TRBV2, the J call TRBJ2-7, with TRBD2 matching over 12 bases. After removal of 1 base from V and 7 bases from J, the junction contained 8 bases not matched to a gene. CDR3 length: 16 amino acids. Germline assignment: CDR1 SNHLY and CDR2 FYNNEI. The CDR3 nucleotides read TGTGCCAGCAGTGAAGTCTGGCTAGCGGGAGGGCCTGAGCAGTACTTC. It encodes CASSEVWLAGGPEQYF.

The rearrangement joins TRBV7-2 to TRBJ1-5; TRBD1 agrees at 7 bases. Trimming took 4 bases from V and 7 from J; bases not matched to a gene: 7. The germline CDR1 and CDR2 sequences are SGHTA and FQGNSA. CDR3 size: 14 residues. In nucleotides, the CDR3 is TGTGCCAGCAGCTCGGACAGGTCGAGGCAGCCCCAGCATTTT. Protein product: CASSSDRSRQPQHF.

A remark on this clone: Other DNA sequences within the sample encode an identical CDR3. The CDR3 DNA reads TGTGCCAGCAGCCAGACAGATACGCAGTATTTT. Translation gives CASSQTDTQYF. The chain is built from TRBV7-2 and TRBJ2-3; no firm D call. V lost 5 bases and J lost 3, with 3 bases in between. Per germline, CDR1 SGHTA and CDR2 FQGNSA. The CDR3 contains 11 residues.

V is TRBV29-1 and J is TRBJ1-6; D gene uncertain. The germline V and J ends were trimmed by 5 bases and 4 bases, with 9 bases remaining between them. Germline V gene data show CDR1 as SQVTM and CDR2 as ANQGSEA. The CDR3 runs to 13 residues. The CDR3 DNA reads TGCAGCGTTCGGTGGGAGTATAATTCACCCCTCCACTTT. Translation gives CSVRWEYNSPLHF.

This clone has only one observation. The rearrangement uses TRBV7-2 and TRBJ1-4, with 8 bases matching TRBD1. Trimming took 4 bases from V and 5 from J; bases not matched to a gene: 6. The CDR3 length is 15 residues. The germline V gene has CDR1 SGHTA and CDR2 FQGNSA. The CDR3 DNA follows: TGTGCCAGCAGCTCCGGGAGGACAGGGAATGAAAAACTGTTTTTT. Its translation is CASSSGRTGNEKLFF. Full variable domain (missing parts from reference TRBV7-2 and TRBJ1-4): GAGVSQSPSNKVTEKGKDVELRCDPISGHTALYWYRQSLGQGLEFLIYFQGNSAPDKSGLPSDRFSAERTGGSVSTLTIQRTQQEDSAVYLCASSSGRTGNEKLFFGSGTQLSVL.

The chain uses TRBV9 and TRBJ1-2; maybe TRBD1 (5 bases). CDR3 length: 15 amino acids. V was shortened by 0 bases and J by 0 bases, with 9 bases between the two germline ends. CDR1 is SGDLS and CDR2 is YYNGEE in the germline V gene. This chain's CDR3 is CASSVGDSPNYGYTF. Written as DNA, the CDR3 is TGTGCCAGCAGCGTAGGAGACAGCCCTAACTATGGCTACACCTTC.